The T cell receptor beta chain described here comes from a study of glioma-infiltrating T cells listed by TCRdb under 2016. A note on the overall study: Glioma tissue, non-neoplastic brain tissue and matched peripheral blood mononuclear cells were used as sources from which TCR alpha- and beta-chain repertoires were sequenced. The paired cohort comprised three low-grade glioma patients, several primary glioblastoma patients and three non-glioma patients contributing non-neoplastic brain tissue. To measure how far tissue and blood T-cell populations diverged, each tissue-infiltrating repertoire was compared against the peripheral blood repertoire of the same patient.

The table lists this clonotype with many counts. This receptor's antigen is unknown. At one end the junction does not follow the germline gene, possibly because of a read error. Overall study results and their limits: VJ-independent divergence between tissue and blood was found to be below expectation in non-neoplastic patients but above expectation in all gliomas, particularly low-grade gliomas. Group comparisons were based on small numbers of patients: three non-neoplastic, three low-grade glioma and 7 to 9 glioblastoma patients. Very few CDR3 sequences were found to be shared between tissue and blood, and this scarcity was attributed to high CDR3 diversity and limited sampling.

The iRepertoire nested amplicon-rescue multiplex PCR (arm-PCR) platform was used to amplify TCR alpha and beta CDR3 regions from RNA. For one-step reverse transcription and amplification, about 95-400 ng of tissue mRNA or PBMC total RNA was used as input. Following bead purification, Illumina adapters were added through a secondary multiplex PCR, and the libraries were then gel-purified between 200 and 400 bp. The libraries contained internal 6-nucleotide barcodes that were used for demultiplexing. Sequencing of the libraries was done on an Illumina MiSeq using 2x220 or 2x250 nucleotide paired-end reads. Processing in the source paper ran as follows. FLASH 1.2.11 was used to merge paired reads, and BWA-MEM then aligned the reads to the GRCh37 human genome before TRA and TRB reads were extracted. An IMGT-derived reference of cassette sequences and CDR3 motifs, with pseudogenes included, was used for V and J assignment. Three-frame translation of reads was performed, and productive CDR3s were defined as those with a C...FGXG motif and no stop codons. Clonotypes were defined as unique combinations of V-J cassette pair and CDR3 amino acid sequence. Hamming distance filtering was applied to reads, with thresholds set by the sequence error rate of each sample in mapped regions. The public reads were reanalyzed by TCRdb: fastp trimming at Q25, MiXCR alignment, in-frame beta chains only. For every CDR3 protein sequence, its rows merge into one entry that carries the most common genes and DNA. The V and J calls here are based on TCRdb, not the publication. Present in this sample are about 110,000 distinct CDR3 sequences, 25% to 30% of which were seen just once. 30% to 35% of the sample lies in the top ten.

CDR3 length: 12 amino acids, cysteine to phenylalanine. Only the CDR3 DNA is retained, 36 bases long and in frame from the first base. For CDR1 and CDR2, the germline V gene (reference sequence) lists SEHNR and FQNEAQ. The chain couples TRBV7-9 to TRBJ2-7, with the D gene not confidently named. This TCR came from a human donor with low-grade glioma or glioblastoma, undergoing nonglioma brain surgery, or in good health (not recorded which). The sample comprised glioma tissue, nonneoplastic brain tissue, or PBMCs (not recorded which). The nucleotides read TGTGCCAGCAGCTTAGGGCAAAAAGGATCCCACTTC. Translation gives CASSLGQKGSHF.